This TCR beta chain is from a study of identical twins. General study results and limits: Memory repertoires showed no such pattern, whereas abundant cord blood beta clonotypes carried fewer insertions. Out-of-frame sharing of TCR alpha in monozygotic twins was underestimated by models. The study drew conclusions from cross-sectional statistical analysis, not from following the same donors.

This clonotype has only a few counts. Its cognate antigen is unknown. The V and J ends lost 0 bases and 3 bases respectively, with 5 bases between them. From germline, CDR1 is MNHEY and CDR2 SVGAGI. CDR3 length equals 14 residues. One entry per CDR3 protein results from TCRdb running MiXCR on the 5' RACE reads. The sample lists around 550,000 distinct CDR3 sequences, 13% to 15% occurring once. The sample also formed part of further work on yellow fever vaccine responses in identical twins.

The receptor was isolated from a woman younger than 30 in good health. The chain combines TRBV6-5 with TRBJ1-4; D unclear. Specimen: CD4+ T cells sorted from blood. CDR3 protein: CASSYSGPNEKLFF. The CDR3 DNA follows: TGTGCCAGCAGTTACTCAGGGCCTAATGAAAAACTGTTTTTT.